These T cell receptor beta chains were read from a single sample in a study of T cells after yellow fever vaccination. TCRdb re-called the 5' RACE reads through MiXCR, storing one row per CDR3 protein. The profile covers about 300,000 distinct CDR3 sequences, with around 6.8% appearing a single time and over 15% taken by the ten largest. Source: PBMCs, taken about 41 days after the first yellow fever vaccination. These receptors were obtained from a man between 18 and 35 years old who received the YFV17D yellow fever vaccine. Each CDR3 is given with its conserved first and last residue. D genes are given only for firm matches. Part of the rows lack a size; the others show once, few, many or a class for expanded clones.

many	.	TRBJ2-1	TRBV5-1	CASRGDGTSSYNEQFF	TGCGCCAGCAGGGGTGACGGTACGAGCTCCTACAATGAGCAGTTCTTC
few	.	TRBJ1-2	TRBV12-3/TRBV12-4	CASSQRVYGYTF	TGTGCCAGCAGCCAAAGGGTTTATGGCTACACCTTC
.	.	TRBJ2-1	TRBV12-3/TRBV12-4	CASSLAQTGNEQFF	TGTGCCAGCAGTTTAGCACAGACAGGAAATGAGCAGTTCTTC
.	TRBD1	TRBJ1-1	TRBV20-1	CSAPYPGGGTEAFF	TGCAGTGCGCCCTACCCAGGGGGAGGGACTGAAGCTTTCTTT
few	.	TRBJ2-1	TRBV28	CASSTSIRSYNEQFF	TGTGCCAGCAGTACTTCTATCCGCTCCTACAATGAGCAGTTCTTC
many	TRBD1	TRBJ1-1	TRBV28	CASSPGTGDGSTEAFF	TGTGCCAGCAGTCCCGGGACAGGGGATGGTAGCACTGAAGCTTTCTTT
.	TRBD2	TRBJ2-5	TRBV5-1	CASSSASGGGETQYF	TGCGCCAGCAGTTCCGCTAGCGGGGGAGGGGAGACCCAGTACTTC
.	.	TRBJ1-1	TRBV7-9	CASSLVATEAFF	TGTGCCAGCAGCTTAGTGGCCACTGAAGCTTTCTTT
.	.	TRBJ2-1	TRBV7-9	CASSFAGAHEQFF	TGTGCCAGCAGCTTTGCCGGGGCCCATGAGCAGTTCTTC
.	TRBD1	TRBJ2-7	TRBV11-1	CASSKDLRGTGVYEQYF	TGTGCCAGCAGCAAGGACCTCCGGGGGACAGGGGTCTACGAGCAGTACTTC
.	.	TRBJ1-2	TRBV11-3	CASSLDGTKNGYTF	TGTGCCAGCAGCTTAGACGGGACAAAGAATGGCTACACCTTC
few	.	TRBJ2-7	TRBV6-2/TRBV6-3	CATAWGGATYEQYF	TGTGCCACCGCCTGGGGAGGTGCCACCTACGAGCAGTACTTC
few	.	TRBJ1-2	TRBV4-3	CASSPRGATYGYTF	TGCGCCAGCAGCCCCAGGGGAGCCACCTATGGCTACACCTTC
.	TRBD1	TRBJ1-6	TRBV3-1	CAAQQGADSPLHF	TGTGCCGCCCAACAGGGGGCAGATTCACCCCTCCACTTT
.	.	TRBJ1-6	TRBV9	CASSVGGREYSPLHF	TGTGCCAGCAGCGTAGGTGGCAGGGAGTATTCACCCCTCCACTTT
many	TRBD1	TRBJ2-7	TRBV5-1	CASSTGQGSYEQYF	TGCGCCAGCAGCACTGGACAGGGATCCTACGAGCAGTACTTC
many	TRBD2	TRBJ2-5	TRBV20-1	CSARDIRDLAGETQYF	TGCAGTGCTAGAGATATTCGGGATTTAGCGGGCGAGACCCAGTACTTC
few	TRBD1	TRBJ1-4	TRBV18	CASSPIRRGPYNEKLFF	TGTGCCAGCTCACCCATACGTAGGGGGCCGTATAATGAAAAACTGTTTTTT
many	TRBD1	TRBJ2-2	TRBV7-8	CASSFRTGVTGELFF	TGTGCCAGCAGCTTTAGGACAGGGGTCACCGGGGAGCTGTTTTTT
many	.	TRBJ2-1	TRBV4-3	CASSQEHQGPQFF	TGCGCCAGCAGCCAAGAGCATCAGGGCCCCCAGTTCTTC
many	TRBD1	TRBJ1-1	TRBV12-3/TRBV12-4	CASSLDRAKAFF	TGTGCCAGCAGTTTGGACAGGGCTAAAGCTTTCTTT
many	TRBD1	TRBJ1-3	TRBV5-1	CASSLRPAGQVDSGNTIYF	TGCGCCAGCAGCCTGAGACCTGCCGGACAGGTCGATTCTGGAAACACCATATATTTT
many	.	TRBJ2-1	TRBV10-3	CAISYAGRTVAYNEQFF	TGTGCCATCTCATATGCCGGACGGACGGTCGCCTACAATGAGCAGTTCTTC
.	TRBD1	TRBJ2-7	TRBV7-9	CASSLDVRTGMNEQYF	TGTGCCAGCAGCTTAGATGTACGGACAGGGATGAACGAGCAGTACTTC
many	.	TRBJ1-2	TRBV6-5	CASSYGAGPSSF	TGTGCCAGCAGTTACGGGGCAGGACCTTCCTCCTTC
few	.	TRBJ1-2	TRBV25-1	CASSEWIGGYNYGYTF	TGTGCCAGCAGTGAATGGATAGGGGGGTACAACTATGGCTACACCTTC
few	TRBD2	TRBJ2-2	TRBV6-2/TRBV6-3	CASNPPGTSGGSGELFF	TGTGCCAGCAACCCCCCGGGGACTAGCGGGGGGAGCGGGGAGCTGTTTTTT
once	.	TRBJ2-7	TRBV12-3/TRBV12-4	CASSGSLRSYEQYF	TGTGCCAGCAGTGGTAGCCTTCGGTCCTACGAGCAGTACTTC
many	.	TRBJ2-1	TRBV29-1	CSVTGQPQQFF	TGCAGCGTTACTGGACAGCCTCAGCAGTTCTTC
few	TRBD2	TRBJ2-5	TRBV7-2	CASSGAGGLETQYF	TGTGCCAGCAGCGGAGCGGGGGGGCTGGAGACCCAGTACTTC
.	.	TRBJ1-1	TRBV20-1	CSPEQGSLNTEAFF	TGCAGTCCTGAACAGGGAAGTTTAAACACTGAAGCTTTCTTT
.	.	TRBJ2-7	TRBV27	CASSLKGGAGYEQYF	TGTGCCAGCAGTTTAAAGGGGGGGGCTGGGTACGAGCAGTACTTC
.	.	TRBJ1-5	TRBV15	CATSREGWGHPQHF	TGTGCCACCAGCAGAGAGGGGTGGGGTCATCCCCAGCATTTT
.	.	TRBJ1-1	TRBV12-5	CASALRGTEAFF	TGTGCTAGTGCCCTCCGGGGCACTGAAGCTTTCTTT
many	.	TRBJ2-7	TRBV12-3/TRBV12-4	CATKAGGSYEQYF	TGTGCCACCAAAGCAGGGGGGTCTTACGAGCAGTACTTC
few	.	TRBJ1-1	TRBV11-3	CASSRGKTEAFF	TGTGCCAGCAGCCGAGGTAAGACTGAAGCTTTCTTT
.	TRBD1	TRBJ2-5	TRBV28	CASSVSDRGPQTQYF	TGTGCCAGCAGTGTCTCGGACAGGGGTCCACAGACCCAGTACTTC
.	TRBD1	TRBJ2-3	TRBV5-1	CASRRTGGELDTQYF	TGCGCCAGCAGACGTACAGGGGGCGAGTTGGATACGCAGTATTTT
few	TRBD1	TRBJ2-3	TRBV20-1	CSARNRGHTDTQYF	TGCAGTGCTAGAAACAGGGGGCACACAGATACGCAGTATTTT
once	TRBD2	TRBJ2-5	TRBV5-1	CASSLVAGVETQYF	TGCGCCAGCAGCTTGGTGGCGGGGGTAGAGACCCAGTACTTC
.	.	TRBJ1-6	TRBV11-3	CASSLYIPSSYNSPLHF	TGTGCCAGCAGCTTATATATCCCGAGCTCCTATAATTCACCCCTCCACTTT
few	.	TRBJ2-5	TRBV5-1	CASSTTTQETQYF	TGCGCCAGCAGCACTACGACTCAAGAGACCCAGTACTTC
.	TRBD1	TRBJ1-1	TRBV25-1	CASRGQPDTEAFF	TGTGCCAGCAGGGGACAGCCGGACACTGAAGCTTTCTTT
.	.	TRBJ2-1	TRBV5-1	CASSIQEGNEQFF	TGCGCCAGCAGTATACAGGAGGGCAATGAGCAGTTCTTC